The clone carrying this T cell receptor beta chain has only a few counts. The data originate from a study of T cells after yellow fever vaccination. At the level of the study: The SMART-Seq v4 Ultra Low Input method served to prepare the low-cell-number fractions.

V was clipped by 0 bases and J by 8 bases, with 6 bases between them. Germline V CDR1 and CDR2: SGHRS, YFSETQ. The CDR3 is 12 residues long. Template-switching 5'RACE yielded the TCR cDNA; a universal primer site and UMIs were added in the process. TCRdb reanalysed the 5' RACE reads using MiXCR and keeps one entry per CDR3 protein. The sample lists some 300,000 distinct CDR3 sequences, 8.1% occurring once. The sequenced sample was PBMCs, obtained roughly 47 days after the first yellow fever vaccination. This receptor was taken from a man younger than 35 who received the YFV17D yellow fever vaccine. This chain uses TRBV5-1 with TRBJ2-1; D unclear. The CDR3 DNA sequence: TGCGCCAGCAGCTTGGTCAGTCATGAGCAGTTCTTC. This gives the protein CASSLVSHEQFF.